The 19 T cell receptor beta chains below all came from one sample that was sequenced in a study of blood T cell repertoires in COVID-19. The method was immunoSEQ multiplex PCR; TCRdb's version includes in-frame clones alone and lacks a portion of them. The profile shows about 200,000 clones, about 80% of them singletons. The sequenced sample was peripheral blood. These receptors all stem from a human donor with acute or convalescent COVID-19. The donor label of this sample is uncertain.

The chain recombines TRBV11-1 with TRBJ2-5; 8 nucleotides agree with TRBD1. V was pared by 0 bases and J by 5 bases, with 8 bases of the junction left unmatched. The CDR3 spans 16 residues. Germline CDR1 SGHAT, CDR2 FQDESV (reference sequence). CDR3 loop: CASSLAETGVGETQYF. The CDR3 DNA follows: TGTGCCAGCAGCTTAGCGGAGACAGGGGTCGGGGAGACCCAGTACTTC.

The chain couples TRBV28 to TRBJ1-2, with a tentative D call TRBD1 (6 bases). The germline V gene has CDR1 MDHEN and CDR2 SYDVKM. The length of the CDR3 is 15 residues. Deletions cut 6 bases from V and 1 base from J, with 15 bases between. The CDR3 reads CASRTGFGVNYGYTF. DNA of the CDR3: TGTGCCAGCAGAACAGGGTTTGGAGTTAACTATGGCTACACCTTC.

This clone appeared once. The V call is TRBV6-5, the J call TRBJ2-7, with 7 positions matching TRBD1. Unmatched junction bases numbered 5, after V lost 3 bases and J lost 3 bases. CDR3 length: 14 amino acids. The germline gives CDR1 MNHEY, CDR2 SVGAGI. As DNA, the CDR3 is TGTGCCAGCAGTTATGGCGACAGGGACTACGAGCAGTACTTC. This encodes CASSYGDRDYEQYF.

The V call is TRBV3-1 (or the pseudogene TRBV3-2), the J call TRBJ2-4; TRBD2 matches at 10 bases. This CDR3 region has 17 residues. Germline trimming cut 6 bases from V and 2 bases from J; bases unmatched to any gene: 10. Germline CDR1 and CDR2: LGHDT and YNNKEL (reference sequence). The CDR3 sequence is CASRPAGGPVTKNIQYF. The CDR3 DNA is TGTGCCAGCAGGCCAGCGGGAGGGCCTGTAACCAAAAACATTCAGTACTTC.

Written as DNA, the CDR3 is TGCAGCGTTCTTACAGGGGTGAACACTGAAGCTTTCTTT. This gives the protein CSVLTGVNTEAFF. V and J are TRBV29-1 and TRBJ1-1, with 7 bases aligning to TRBD1. Germline CDR1 reads SQVTM; CDR2 reads ANQGSEA. The CDR3 covers 13 residues. With 5 bases clipped from V and 0 bases from J, the junction kept 3 bases outside the gene matches.

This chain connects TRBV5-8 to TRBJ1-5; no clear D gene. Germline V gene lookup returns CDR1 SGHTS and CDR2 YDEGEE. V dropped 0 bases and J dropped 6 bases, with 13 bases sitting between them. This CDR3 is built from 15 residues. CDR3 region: CASSLGAVGIQPQHF. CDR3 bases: TGTGCCAGCAGCTTGGGGGCCGTGGGTATTCAGCCCCAGCATTTT. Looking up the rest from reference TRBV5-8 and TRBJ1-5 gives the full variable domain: EAGVTQSPTHLIKTRGQQATLRCSPISGHTSVYWYQQALGLGLQFLLWYDEGEERNRGNFPPRFSGRQFPNYSSELNVNALELEDSALYLCASSLGAVGIQPQHFGDGTRLSIL.

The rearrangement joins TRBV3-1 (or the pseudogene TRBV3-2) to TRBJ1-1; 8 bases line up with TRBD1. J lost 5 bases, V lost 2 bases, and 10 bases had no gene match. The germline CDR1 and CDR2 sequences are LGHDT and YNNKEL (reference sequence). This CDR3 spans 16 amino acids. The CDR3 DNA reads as TGTGCCAGCAGCCAAAGAGCCAGGGGGCCGGAGACTGAAGCTTTCTTT. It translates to CASSQRARGPETEAFF.

CDR3 sequence: CASSQPTGATEAFF. CDR3 sequence (DNA): TGTGCCAGCAGCCAACCGACAGGTGCCACTGAAGCTTTCTTT. This chain joins TRBV7-9 and TRBJ1-1; D possibly corresponds to TRBD1 (6 bases). Germline CDR1 and CDR2: SEHNR and FQNEAQ (reference sequence). V lost 5 bases and J lost 4, with 14 bases in between. This CDR3 is built from 14 residues. Complete variable domain (other parts from reference TRBV7-9 and TRBJ1-1): DTGVSQNPRHKITKRGQNVTFRCDPISEHNRLYWYRQTLGQGPEFLTYFQNEAQLEKSRLLSDRFSAERPKGSFSTLEIQRTEQGDSAMYLCASSQPTGATEAFFGQGTRLTVV.

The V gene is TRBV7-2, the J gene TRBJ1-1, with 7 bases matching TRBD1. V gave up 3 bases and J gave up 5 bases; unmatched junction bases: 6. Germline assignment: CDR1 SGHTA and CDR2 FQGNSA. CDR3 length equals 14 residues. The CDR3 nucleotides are TGTGCCAGCAGCTTTACAGGGGATCGAACTGAAGCTTTCTTT. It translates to CASSFTGDRTEAFF.

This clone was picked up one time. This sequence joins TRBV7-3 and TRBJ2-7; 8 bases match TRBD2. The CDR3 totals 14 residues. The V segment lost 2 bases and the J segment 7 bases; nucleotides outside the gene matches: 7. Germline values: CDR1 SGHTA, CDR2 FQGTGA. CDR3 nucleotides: TGTGCCAGCAGCTTAGCGGGAGGCCCTTTGGAGCAGTACTTC. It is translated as CASSLAGGPLEQYF.

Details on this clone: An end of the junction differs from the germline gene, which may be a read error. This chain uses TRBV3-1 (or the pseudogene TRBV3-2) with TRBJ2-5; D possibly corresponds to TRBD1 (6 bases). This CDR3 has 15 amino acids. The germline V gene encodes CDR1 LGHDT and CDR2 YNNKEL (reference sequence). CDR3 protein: CASTQLWTAQETQYF. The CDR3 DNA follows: TGTGCCAGCACCCAACTATGGACAGCCCAAGAGACCCAGTACTTC.

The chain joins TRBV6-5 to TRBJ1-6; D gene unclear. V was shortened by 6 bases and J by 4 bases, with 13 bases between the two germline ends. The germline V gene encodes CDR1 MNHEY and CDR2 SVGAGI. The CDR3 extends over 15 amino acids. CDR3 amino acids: CASRPRGGYNSPLHF. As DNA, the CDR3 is TGTGCCAGCAGGCCCCGGGGAGGATATAATTCACCCCTCCACTTT.

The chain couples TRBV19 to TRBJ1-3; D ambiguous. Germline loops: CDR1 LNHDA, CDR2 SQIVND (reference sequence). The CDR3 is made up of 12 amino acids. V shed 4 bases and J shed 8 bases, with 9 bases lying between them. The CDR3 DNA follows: TGTGCCAGTAGTACCCAGCGGGACACCATATATTTT. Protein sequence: CASSTQRDTIYF.

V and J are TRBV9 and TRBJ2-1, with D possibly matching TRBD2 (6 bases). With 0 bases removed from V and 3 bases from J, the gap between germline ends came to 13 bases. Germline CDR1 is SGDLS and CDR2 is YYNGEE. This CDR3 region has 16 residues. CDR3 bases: TGTGCCAGCAGCGTAGCCGGGAGAAGCGTCTACAATGAGCAGTTCTTC. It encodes CASSVAGRSVYNEQFF.

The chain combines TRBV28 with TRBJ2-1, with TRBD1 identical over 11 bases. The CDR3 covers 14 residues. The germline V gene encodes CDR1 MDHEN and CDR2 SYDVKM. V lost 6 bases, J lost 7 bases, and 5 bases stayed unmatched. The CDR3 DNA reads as TGTGCCAGCAGAACTGGACAGGGGGCTAATGAGCAGTTCTTC. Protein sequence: CASRTGQGANEQFF.

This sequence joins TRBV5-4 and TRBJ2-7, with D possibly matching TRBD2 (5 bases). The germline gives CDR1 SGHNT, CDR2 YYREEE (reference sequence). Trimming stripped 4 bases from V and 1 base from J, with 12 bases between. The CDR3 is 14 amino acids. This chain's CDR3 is CASSPGLNSYEQYF. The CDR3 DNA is TGTGCCAGCAGCCCTGGACTGAATTCCTACGAGCAGTACTTC.

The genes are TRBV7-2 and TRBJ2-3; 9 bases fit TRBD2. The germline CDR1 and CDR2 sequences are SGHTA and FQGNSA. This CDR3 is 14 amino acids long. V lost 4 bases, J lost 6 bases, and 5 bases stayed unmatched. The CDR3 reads CASSSLAGWDTQYF. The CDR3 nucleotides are TGTGCCAGCAGCTCCCTAGCGGGATGGGATACGCAGTATTTT. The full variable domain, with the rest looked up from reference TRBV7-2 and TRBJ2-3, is GAGVSQSPSNKVTEKGKDVELRCDPISGHTALYWYRQSLGQGLEFLIYFQGNSAPDKSGLPSDRFSAERTGGSVSTLTIQRTQQEDSAVYLCASSSLAGWDTQYFGPGTRLTVL.

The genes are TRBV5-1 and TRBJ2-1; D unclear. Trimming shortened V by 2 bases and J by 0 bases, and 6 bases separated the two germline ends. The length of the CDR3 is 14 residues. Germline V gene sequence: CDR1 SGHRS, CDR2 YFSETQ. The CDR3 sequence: CASSFDNSYNEQFF. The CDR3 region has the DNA TGCGCCAGCAGCTTTGACAACTCCTACAATGAGCAGTTCTTC.

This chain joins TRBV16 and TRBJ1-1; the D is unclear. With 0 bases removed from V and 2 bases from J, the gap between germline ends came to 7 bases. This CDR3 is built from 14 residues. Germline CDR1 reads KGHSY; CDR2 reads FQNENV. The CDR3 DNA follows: TGTGCCAGCAGCCAATCAGCTATTAACACTGAAGCTTTCTTT. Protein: CASSQSAINTEAFF.